This TCR beta chain was captured in a study of cytomegalovirus exposure and HLA in healthy donors. Notes on the study in general: For cytomegalovirus status, the classifier reportedly gave diagnoses with high specificity and sensitivity.

The donors formed part of the roughly 120-subject validation cohort, distinct from the roughly 620-subject first cohort. The data were produced by immunoSEQ multiplex PCR, yet TCRdb's version contains in-frame clones alone and is incomplete. The sample gives approximately 120,000 clones, around 94% of which show up once; less than 1.5% is in the top ten. This clone has only one observation. What it binds is unknown. The material sequenced was PBMCs. The sequence was obtained from a woman between 18 and 30 years old in good health and CMV-seronegative.

Here the CDR3 DNA reads TGTGCCAGCAGCTTAGAGGCAGGCTCTGGAAACACCATATATTTT. It translates to CASSLEAGSGNTIYF. The J gene is TRBJ1-3, the V gene TRBV7-2; D unclear. The germline CDR1 and CDR2 sequences are SGHTA and FQGNSA. The length of the CDR3 is 15 residues. V dropped 1 base and J dropped 0 bases, with 7 bases sitting between them.